The 5 T cell receptor beta chains below were found in one sample sequenced in a study of T cells in Graves' hyperthyroidism and ophthalmopathy. RNA transcripts yielded amplified TCR beta CDR3 regions. First-round RT-PCR of the TCR CDR3 relied on the HTBI primer set. TCRdb independently ran MiXCR on the multiplex PCR reads; one entry per CDR3 protein. This table holds about 560,000 distinct CDR3 sequences, 46% found once. Sequencing used peripheral blood or thyroid tissue (not recorded which). These receptors were collected from a woman under 30 with Graves' hyperthyroidism.

This clonotype was seen a handful of times. This sequence joins TRBV14 and TRBJ1-2, with 7 positions matching TRBD1. Trimming removed 3 bases from V and 4 bases from J; junction bases left unmatched: 2. The CDR3 is 13 residues long. Germline V gene data show CDR1 as SGHDN and CDR2 as FVKESK. The CDR3 here is CASSQTGLYGYTF. CDR3 bases: TGTGCCAGCAGCCAGACAGGGCTCTATGGCTACACCTTC.

J is TRBJ1-5 and V is TRBV20-1, with D maybe TRBD1 (6 bases). The germline V gene encodes CDR1 DFQATT and CDR2 SNEGSKA (reference sequence). This CDR3 has 17 amino acids. V lost 5 bases to trimming and J lost 1 base, with 21 bases between them. The CDR3 spells CSALSPGLRGSNQPQHF. The CDR3 DNA is TGCAGTGCTTTAAGCCCGGGACTTAGGGGGAGCAATCAGCCCCAGCATTTT.

At least ten counts were recorded for this clonotype. CDR3 coding DNA: TGTGCCAGCAGTCCTAGAATTGAAGCTTTCTTT. Its translation: CASSPRIEAFF. The genes are TRBV12-3 or TRBV12-4 and TRBJ1-1; D is undetermined. V dropped 5 bases and J dropped 7 bases, with 8 bases sitting between them. The CDR3 runs to 11 residues.

This chain's CDR3 is CASTLTRDNVDQPQHF. DNA of the CDR3: TGTGCCAGTACCCTCACCAGGGATAATGTGGATCAGCCCCAGCATTTT. The V call is TRBV19, the J call TRBJ1-5; a possible D gene is TRBD1 (5 bases). CDR1 is LNHDA and CDR2 is SQIVND in the germline V gene (reference sequence). Trimming left V 7 bases short and J 5 bases short, with 21 bases between. This CDR3 is built from 16 residues.

This clonotype was observed at least ten times. The chain employs TRBV29-1 and TRBJ1-1; TRBD1 agrees at 10 bases. Germline V gene sequence: CDR1 SQVTM, CDR2 ANQGSEA. V lost 6 bases and J lost 5; bases outside the gene matches: 9. The CDR3 length is 14 residues. CDR3 bases: TGCAGCGTCGTTCCGGGACAGGGGTCGACTGAAGCTTTCTTT. Protein sequence: CSVVPGQGSTEAFF.